This T cell receptor (beta chain) appears in the sequencing data of a study of cytomegalovirus exposure and HLA in healthy donors. The PCR employed 60 Vbeta primers together with 13 Jbeta primers. The data were produced by immunoSEQ multiplex PCR, yet TCRdb's version contains in-frame clones alone and is incomplete. This table has over 150,000 clones, 60% to 85% appearing once. The CDR3 loop spans 16 amino acids. V lost 4 bases to trimming and J lost 3 bases; unmatched junction nucleotides: 11. Germline V gene sequence: CDR1 LNHDA, CDR2 SQIVND (reference sequence). The sample taken for sequencing was PBMCs. The V gene is TRBV19, the J gene TRBJ2-7, with 8 bases fitting TRBD2. This TCR was sampled from a woman between 40 and 55 years old in good health and CMV-seronegative. CDR3 DNA sequence: TGTGCCAGTAGTACAGTCTATCGGGGGGGAGTCTACGAGCAGTACTTC. Its protein product is CASSTVYRGGVYEQYF.